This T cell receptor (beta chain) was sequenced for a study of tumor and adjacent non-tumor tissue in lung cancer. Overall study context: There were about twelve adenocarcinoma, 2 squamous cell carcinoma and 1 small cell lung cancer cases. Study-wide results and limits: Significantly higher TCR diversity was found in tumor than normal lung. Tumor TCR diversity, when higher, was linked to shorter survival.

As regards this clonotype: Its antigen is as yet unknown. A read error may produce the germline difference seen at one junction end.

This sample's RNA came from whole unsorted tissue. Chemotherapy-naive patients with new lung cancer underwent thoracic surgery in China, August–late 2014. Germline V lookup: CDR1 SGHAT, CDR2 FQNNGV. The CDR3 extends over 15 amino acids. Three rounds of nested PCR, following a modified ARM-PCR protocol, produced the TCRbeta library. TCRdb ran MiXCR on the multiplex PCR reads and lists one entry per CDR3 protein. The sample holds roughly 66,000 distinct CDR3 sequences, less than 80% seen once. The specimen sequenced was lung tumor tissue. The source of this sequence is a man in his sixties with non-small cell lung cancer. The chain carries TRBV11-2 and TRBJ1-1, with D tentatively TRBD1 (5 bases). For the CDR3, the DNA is TGTGCCAGCAGTATGGGCTCGAGCAGGGATACTGGAGCTTTCTTT. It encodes CASSMGSSRDTGAFF. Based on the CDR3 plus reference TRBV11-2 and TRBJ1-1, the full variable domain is EAGVAQSPRYKIIEKRQSVAFWCNPISGHATLYWYQQILGQGPKLLIQFQNNGVVDDSQLPKDRFSAERLKGVDSTLKIQPAKLEDSAVYLCASSMGSSRDTGAFFGQGTRLTVV.